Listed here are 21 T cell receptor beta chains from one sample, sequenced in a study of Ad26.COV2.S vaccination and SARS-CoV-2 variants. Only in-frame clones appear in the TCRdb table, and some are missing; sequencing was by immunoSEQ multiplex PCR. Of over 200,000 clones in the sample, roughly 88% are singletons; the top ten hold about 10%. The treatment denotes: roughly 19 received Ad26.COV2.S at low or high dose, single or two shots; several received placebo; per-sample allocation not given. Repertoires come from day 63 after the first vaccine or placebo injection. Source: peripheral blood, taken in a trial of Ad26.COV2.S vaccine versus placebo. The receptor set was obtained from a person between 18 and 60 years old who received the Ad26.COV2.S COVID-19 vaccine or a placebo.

Written as DNA, the CDR3 is TGTGCCACCGAGCAGGGACAGGGGGACTACGAGCAGTACTTC. Its translation is CATEQGQGDYEQYF. The V and J genes are TRBV19 and TRBJ2-7, with 11 positions matching TRBD1. J was trimmed by 3 bases and V by 10 bases; bases with no gene match: 8. Germline V gene data show CDR1 as LNHDA and CDR2 as SQIVND (reference sequence). The CDR3 is 14 residues long.

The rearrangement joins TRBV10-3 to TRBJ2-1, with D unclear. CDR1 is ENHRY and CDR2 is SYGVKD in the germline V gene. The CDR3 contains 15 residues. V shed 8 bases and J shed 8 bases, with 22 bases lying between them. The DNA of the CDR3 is TGTGCCATCCGTTTTAGTGGACGGTCAGAGGATGAGCAGTTCTTC. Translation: CAIRFSGRSEDEQFF.

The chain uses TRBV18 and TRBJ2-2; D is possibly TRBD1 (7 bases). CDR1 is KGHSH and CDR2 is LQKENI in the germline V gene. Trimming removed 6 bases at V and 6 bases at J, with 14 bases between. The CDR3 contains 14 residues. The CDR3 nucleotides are TGTGCCAGCTCTCGGACTACAGGGGCCGGGGAGCTGTTTTTT. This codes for CASSRTTGAGELFF.

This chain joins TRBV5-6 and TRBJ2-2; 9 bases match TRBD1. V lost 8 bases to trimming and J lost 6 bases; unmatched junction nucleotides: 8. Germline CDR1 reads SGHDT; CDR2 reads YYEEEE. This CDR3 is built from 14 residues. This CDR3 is CASSRTGAAGELFF. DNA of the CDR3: TGTGCCAGTTCTCGGACAGGGGCGGCCGGGGAGCTGTTTTTT. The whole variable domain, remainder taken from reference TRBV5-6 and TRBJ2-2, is DAGVTQSPTHLIKTRGQQVTLRCSPKSGHDTVSWYQQALGQGPQFIFQYYEEEERQRGNFPDRFSGHQFPNYSSELNVNALLLGDSALYLCASSRTGAAGELFFGEGSRLTVL.

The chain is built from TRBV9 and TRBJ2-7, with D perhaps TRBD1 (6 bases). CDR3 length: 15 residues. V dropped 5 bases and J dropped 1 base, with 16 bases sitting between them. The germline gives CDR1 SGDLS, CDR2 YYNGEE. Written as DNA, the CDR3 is TGTGCCAGCAGTTTGAGGGGGAGTGGTTCCTACGAGCAGTACTTC. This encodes CASSLRGSGSYEQYF.

This chain's CDR3 is CATSPQGTGELFF. In DNA, the CDR3 is TGTGCCACCAGCCCACAGGGTACCGGGGAGCTGTTTTTT. The gene calls are TRBV24-1 and TRBJ2-2, with D perhaps matching TRBD1 (6 bases). Trimming cost V 7 bases and J 5 bases, with 10 bases left between them. The CDR3 extends over 13 amino acids. The V gene's germline CDR1 is KGHDR and CDR2 SFDVKD.

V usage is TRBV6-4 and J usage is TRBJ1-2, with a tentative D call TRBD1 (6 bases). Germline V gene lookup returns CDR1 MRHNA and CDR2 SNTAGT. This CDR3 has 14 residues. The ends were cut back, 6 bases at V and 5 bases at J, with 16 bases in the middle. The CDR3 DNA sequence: TGTGCCAGCAGCCAGACAGGCGCGCGTTATGGCTACACCTTC. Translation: CASSQTGARYGYTF.

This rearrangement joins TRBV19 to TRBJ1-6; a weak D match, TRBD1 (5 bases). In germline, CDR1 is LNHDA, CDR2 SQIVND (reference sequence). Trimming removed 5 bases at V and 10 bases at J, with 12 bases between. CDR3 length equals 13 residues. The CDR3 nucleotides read TGTGCCAGTAGTCTCACGGGGGGATCACCCCTCCACTTT. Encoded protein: CASSLTGGSPLHF.

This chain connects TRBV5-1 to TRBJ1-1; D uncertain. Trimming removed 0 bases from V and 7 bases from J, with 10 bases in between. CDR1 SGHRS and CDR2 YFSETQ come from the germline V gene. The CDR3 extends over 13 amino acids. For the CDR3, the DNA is TGCGCCAGCAGCTTGGTGCGGGGTCTTGAAGCTTTCTTT. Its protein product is CASSLVRGLEAFF. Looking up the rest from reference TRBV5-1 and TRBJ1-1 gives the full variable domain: KAGVTQTPRYLIKTRGQQVTLSCSPISGHRSVSWYQQTPGQGLQFLFEYFSETQRNKGNFPGRFSGRQFSNSRSEMNVSTLELGDSALYLCASSLVRGLEAFFGQGTRLTVV.

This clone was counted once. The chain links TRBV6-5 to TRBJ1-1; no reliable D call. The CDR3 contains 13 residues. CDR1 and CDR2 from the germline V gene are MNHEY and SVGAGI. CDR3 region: CGTRTPQNTEAFF. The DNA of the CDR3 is TGTGGCACTCGGACGCCTCAGAACACTGAAGCTTTCTTT.

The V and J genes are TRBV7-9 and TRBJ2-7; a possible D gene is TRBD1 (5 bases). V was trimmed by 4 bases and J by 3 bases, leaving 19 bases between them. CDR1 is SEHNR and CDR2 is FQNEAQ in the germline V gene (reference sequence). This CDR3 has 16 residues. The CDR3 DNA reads TGTGCCAGCAGCTCTCTCTCGACAGAGGCCCACTACGAGCAGTACTTC. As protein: CASSSLSTEAHYEQYF.

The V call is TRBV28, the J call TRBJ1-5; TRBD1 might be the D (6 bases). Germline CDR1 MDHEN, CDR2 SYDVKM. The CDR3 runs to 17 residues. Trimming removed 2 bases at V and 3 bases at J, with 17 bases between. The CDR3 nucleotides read TGTGCCAGCAGTTTACCCCCACTCGGGACACCCAATCAGCCCCAGCATTTT. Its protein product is CASSLPPLGTPNQPQHF.

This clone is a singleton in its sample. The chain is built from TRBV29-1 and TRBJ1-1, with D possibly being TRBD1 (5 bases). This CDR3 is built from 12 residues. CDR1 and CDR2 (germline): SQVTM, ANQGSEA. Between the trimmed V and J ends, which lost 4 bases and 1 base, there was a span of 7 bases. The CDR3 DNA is TGCAGCGTTGCTGGGGGGAACACTGAAGCTTTCTTT. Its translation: CSVAGGNTEAFF.

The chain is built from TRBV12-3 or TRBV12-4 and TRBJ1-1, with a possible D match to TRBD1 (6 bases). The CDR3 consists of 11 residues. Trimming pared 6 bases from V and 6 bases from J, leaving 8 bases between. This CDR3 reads CASSRQAEAFF. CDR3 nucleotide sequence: TGTGCCAGCAGCCGACAGGCTGAAGCTTTCTTT.

The CDR3 region is CASSPGKVVGYNSPLHF. For the CDR3, the DNA is TGCGCCAGCAGCCCCGGGAAGGTGGTGGGGTATAATTCACCCCTCCACTTT. The V call is TRBV5-1, the J call TRBJ1-6; D is unresolved. The V gene's germline CDR1 is SGHRS and CDR2 YFSETQ. V lost 4 bases and J lost 4, with 18 bases in between. The length of the CDR3 is 17 residues.

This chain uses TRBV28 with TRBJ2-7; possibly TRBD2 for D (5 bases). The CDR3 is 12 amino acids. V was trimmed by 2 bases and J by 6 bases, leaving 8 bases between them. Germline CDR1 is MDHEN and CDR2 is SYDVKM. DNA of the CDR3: TGTGCCAGCAGTTTACGGGGTCTCGAGCAGTACTTC. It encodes CASSLRGLEQYF. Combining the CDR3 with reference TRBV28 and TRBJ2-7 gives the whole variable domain DVKVTQSSRYLVKRTGEKVFLECVQDMDHENMFWYRQDPGLGLRLIYFSYDVKMKEKGDIPEGYSVSREKKERFSLILESASTNQTSMYLCASSLRGLEQYFGPGTRLTVT.

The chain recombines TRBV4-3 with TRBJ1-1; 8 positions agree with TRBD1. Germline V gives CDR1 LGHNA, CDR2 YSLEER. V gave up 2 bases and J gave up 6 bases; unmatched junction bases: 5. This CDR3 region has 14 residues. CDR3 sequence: CASSQTQGAAEAFF. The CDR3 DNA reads TGCGCCAGCAGCCAAACTCAGGGGGCTGCTGAAGCTTTCTTT.

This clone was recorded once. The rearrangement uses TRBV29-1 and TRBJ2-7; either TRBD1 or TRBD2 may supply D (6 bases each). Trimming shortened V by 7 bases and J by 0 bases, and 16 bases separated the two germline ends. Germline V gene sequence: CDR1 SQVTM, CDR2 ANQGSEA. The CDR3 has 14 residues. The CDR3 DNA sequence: TGCAGCGCACTCGGGGGCCTAAGCTCCTACGAGCAGTACTTC. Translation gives CSALGGLSSYEQYF.

CDR3 loop: CAISESAQGQPQHF. The CDR3 DNA is TGTGCCATCAGTGAGTCTGCCCAAGGGCAGCCCCAGCATTTT. The rearrangement joins TRBV10-3 to TRBJ1-5; D is ambiguous. The CDR3 is made up of 14 amino acids. The germline CDR1 and CDR2 sequences are ENHRY and SYGVKD. Trimming took off 0 bases at V and 7 bases at J, with 10 bases between the two ends.

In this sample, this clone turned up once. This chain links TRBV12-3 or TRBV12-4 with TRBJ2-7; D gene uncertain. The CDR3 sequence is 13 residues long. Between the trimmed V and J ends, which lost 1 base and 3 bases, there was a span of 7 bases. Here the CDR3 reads CASSLEVFYEQYF. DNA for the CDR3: TGTGCCAGCAGTTTAGAGGTTTTCTACGAGCAGTACTTC.

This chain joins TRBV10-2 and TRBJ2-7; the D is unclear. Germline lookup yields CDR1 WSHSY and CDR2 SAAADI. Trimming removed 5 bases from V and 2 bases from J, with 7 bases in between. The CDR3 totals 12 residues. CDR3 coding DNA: TGCGCCAGCAGTAACTCCCCCTACGAGCAGTACTTC. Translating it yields CASSNSPYEQYF.